This T cell receptor beta chain was sequenced during a study of blood T cell repertoires in COVID-19. At the level of the study: The origin of the acute and convalescent COVID-19 samples was the United States, Italy and Spain.

The table came from immunoSEQ multiplex PCR; TCRdb's copy has only in-frame clones and leaves some out. The profile shows a few hundred thousand clones, about three quarters of them singletons. At least ten counts were recorded for this clone. The CDR3 consists of 12 residues. Germline assignment: CDR1 SNHLY and CDR2 FYNNEI. With 5 bases removed from V and 12 bases from J, the gap between germline ends came to 17 bases. Specimen: peripheral blood. This clonotype was obtained from an elderly woman with acute or convalescent COVID-19. The chain links TRBV2 to TRBJ2-7; no clear D. CDR3 residues: CASSTQNNYLYF. Here the CDR3 DNA reads TGTGCCAGCAGTACCCAAAACAATTATCTGTACTTC.